The next 18 T cell receptor beta chains were all read from a single sample in a study of cytomegalovirus exposure and HLA in healthy donors. The PCR employed 60 Vbeta primers together with 13 Jbeta primers. Using immunoSEQ multiplex PCR, the repertoire was profiled, and TCRdb retains in-frame clones only, with some absent. The profile shows some 200,000 clones, roughly 13% of them singletons. The sequenced sample was PBMCs. These receptors were obtained from a man in his forties or fifties in good health and CMV-seropositive.

In its sample, this clone was seen a few times. J is TRBJ2-3 and V is TRBV6-1; D is ambiguous. The CDR3 spans 14 residues. The V gene lost 3 bases and the J gene lost 0 bases, with 7 bases spanning the gap. Germline V gene sequence: CDR1 MNHNS, CDR2 SASEGT. The DNA for the CDR3 is TGTGCCAGCAGTGATGCGACAAGCACAGATACGCAGTATTTT. Protein product: CASSDATSTDTQYF.

The chain is built from TRBV11-2 and TRBJ2-4, with TRBD2 matching 9 bases. J lost 0 bases, V lost 5 bases, and 8 bases had no gene match. The germline CDR1 and CDR2 sequences are SGHAT and FQNNGV. CDR3 size: 17 residues. The CDR3 sequence is CASSHPTSGLAKNIQYF. CDR3 sequence (DNA): TGTGCCAGCAGCCACCCGACTAGCGGATTAGCCAAAAACATTCAGTACTTC.

This clone has only a few counts. The junction departs from the called germline gene at one end, perhaps through a read error. J is TRBJ1-1 and V is TRBV5-3; D is perhaps TRBD1 (5 bases). TRBV5-3 is an open reading frame, and its role is uncertain. The length of the CDR3 is 16 residues. The CDR3 DNA reads TGTGCCAGAACCTTGAAATCGGGGCCGGGAGTCACTGAAGCTTTCTTT. It specifies CARTLKSGPGVTEAFF.

This clone appeared a few times. The chain links TRBV30 to TRBJ1-1; possible D gene TRBD1, 5 bases. Deletions cut 3 bases from V and 5 bases from J, with 13 bases between. The CDR3 spans 13 residues. Germline CDR1 and CDR2: GTSNPN and SVGIG (reference sequence). The CDR3 is CAWSNRGGTEAFF. In DNA form, the CDR3 reads TGTGCCTGGAGCAATAGGGGCGGAACTGAAGCTTTCTTT.

CDR3 in amino acids: CASSGGTGATDTQYF. In DNA, the CDR3 is TGTGCCAGCTCGGGCGGGACAGGGGCTACAGATACGCAGTATTTT. The chain carries TRBV18 and TRBJ2-3; 10 bases match TRBD1. From germline, CDR1 is KGHSH and CDR2 LQKENI. The J segment lost 3 bases and the V segment lost 6 bases, leaving 6 bases of the junction unmatched. There are 15 residues in the CDR3.

Comment on this clone: Germline is not matched at one junction end, which may reflect a read error. J is TRBJ1-1 and V is TRBV28, with no clear D. CDR1 is MDHEN, CDR2 SYDVKM, per germline. This CDR3 contains 14 residues. The CDR3 nucleotides are TGTGCCAGCAGCCTGGGAGGGCTGAACGCTGAAGCTTTCTTT. Its translation: CASSLGGLNAEAFF.

The chain carries TRBV19 and TRBJ1-2; 9 bases line up with TRBD1. The CDR3 length is 15 residues. CDR1 LNHDA and CDR2 SQIVND come from the germline V gene (reference sequence). Trimming at V came to 4 bases and at J to 4 bases, leaving 7 bases not matched to a gene. The DNA of the CDR3 is TGTGCCAGTAGTAGGGAACAGGGGGCACTCTATGGCTACACCTTC. This sequence encodes CASSREQGALYGYTF.

This clone has just a few counts. The rearrangement uses TRBV21-1 and TRBJ2-7; TRBD1, as called in the table, went unchecked against the DNA. TRBV21-1 is noted as a pseudogene. This CDR3 spans 15 amino acids. CDR3 in amino acids: CASSKRAGIPYEQYV. In nucleotides, the CDR3 is TGTGCCAGCAGCAAAAGGGCAGGGATCCCCTACGAGCAGTACGTC.

The chain is built from TRBV4-2 and TRBJ2-6; 9 bases fit TRBD1. V lost 0 bases, J lost 2 bases, and 14 bases stayed unmatched. The CDR3 loop spans 21 amino acids. Per germline, CDR1 LGHNA and CDR2 YNFKEQ. The CDR3 loop reads CASSQEGGYRGLFAGANVLTF. CDR3 nucleotide sequence: TGTGCCAGCAGCCAAGAGGGAGGTTACAGGGGGCTTTTTGCTGGGGCCAACGTCCTGACTTTC.

This sequence joins TRBV4-2 and TRBJ2-2; TRBD2 agrees at 11 bases. Germline V CDR1 and CDR2: LGHNA, YNFKEQ. V dropped 4 bases and J dropped 0; count of bases not matched to a gene: 13. CDR3 size: 20 residues. CDR3 region: CASSRFWAASGGTNTGELFF. The CDR3 coding sequence is TGTGCCAGCAGCCGGTTTTGGGCGGCTAGCGGGGGGACGAACACCGGGGAGCTGTTTTTT.

The V gene is TRBV5-6, the J gene TRBJ2-5; D perhaps matches TRBD1 (6 bases). This CDR3 has 15 residues. From germline, CDR1 is SGHDT and CDR2 YYEEEE. V lost 1 base and J lost 3, with 13 bases in between. The CDR3 sequence is CASSLRMAGEETQYF. CDR3 coding DNA: TGTGCCAGCAGCTTGAGGATGGCAGGGGAAGAGACCCAGTACTTC. The full variable domain, with the rest looked up from reference TRBV5-6 and TRBJ2-5, is DAGVTQSPTHLIKTRGQQVTLRCSPKSGHDTVSWYQQALGQGPQFIFQYYEEEERQRGNFPDRFSGHQFPNYSSELNVNALLLGDSALYLCASSLRMAGEETQYFGPGTRLLVL.

This clone was seen more than once but under ten times. The gene calls are TRBV28 and TRBJ1-1; D not resolved. The CDR3 consists of 14 residues. Germline CDR1 MDHEN, CDR2 SYDVKM. V was shortened by 1 base and J by 4 bases, with 10 bases between the two germline ends. The CDR3 region has the DNA TGTGCCAGCAGTTTATCGGGAGGGAGCACTGAAGCTTTCTTT. Translating it yields CASSLSGGSTEAFF. The full variable domain, its missing parts supplied by reference TRBV28 and TRBJ1-1, is DVKVTQSSRYLVKRTGEKVFLECVQDMDHENMFWYRQDPGLGLRLIYFSYDVKMKEKGDIPEGYSVSREKKERFSLILESASTNQTSMYLCASSLSGGSTEAFFGQGTRLTVV.

The chain links TRBV15 to TRBJ2-2; 10 nucleotides align to TRBD2. After removal of 4 bases from V and 5 bases from J, the junction contained 7 bases not matched to a gene. Germline CDR1 and CDR2: LNHNV and YYDKDF (reference sequence). This CDR3 region has 16 residues. CDR3 in amino acids: CATSTRGLALTGELFF. Here the CDR3 DNA reads TGTGCCACCAGCACGAGGGGACTAGCGCTAACCGGGGAGCTGTTTTTT.

The J gene is TRBJ1-1, the V gene TRBV6-5, with D tentatively TRBD1 (5 bases). V was pared by 5 bases and J by 10 bases, with 23 bases between. The CDR3 is 15 amino acids. Germline CDR1 and CDR2: MNHEY and SVGAGI. The CDR3 is CASSPQWTALTGAFF. CDR3 sequence (DNA): TGTGCCAGCAGTCCACAATGGACGGCGTTAACAGGAGCTTTCTTT.

The table lists this clone with a few counts. V is TRBV30 and J is TRBJ1-5, with D perhaps TRBD1 (5 bases). The CDR3 has 14 residues. V lost 2 bases, J lost 2 bases, and 10 bases lay in between. The germline gives CDR1 GTSNPN, CDR2 SVGIG (reference sequence). The CDR3 nucleotides are TGTGCCTGGAGTAGGGGTTCGCGCAATCAGCCCCAGCATTTT. Its translation is CAWSRGSRNQPQHF. Variable domain in full (rest from reference TRBV30 and TRBJ1-5): SQTIHQWPATLVQPVGSPLSLECTVEGTSNPNLYWYRQAAGRGLQLLFYSVGIGQISSEVPQNLSASRPQDRQFILSSKKLLLSDSGFYLCAWSRGSRNQPQHFGDGTRLSIL.

This clone is deemed medium-sized (0.01 to 0.1%). The chain uses TRBV5-8 and TRBJ1-6; TRBD1 matches at 9 bases. V trimming: 4 bases; J trimming: 4 bases; junction bases outside the gene matches: 6. This CDR3 comprises 16 residues. CDR1 SGHTS and CDR2 YDEGEE come from the germline V gene. CDR3 DNA sequence: TGTGCCAGCAGCACGGACAGGGGCCTTTATAATTCACCCCTCCACTTT. Its protein is CASSTDRGLYNSPLHF.

This chain uses TRBV19 with TRBJ1-2, with D tentatively TRBD1 (5 bases). The CDR3 covers 16 residues. Germline CDR1 and CDR2: LNHDA and SQIVND (reference sequence). V lost 7 bases and J 4 bases, leaving 22 bases between the germline ends. The CDR3 DNA follows: TGTGCCAGTAATAAGGGGTCAAATACATTTTCCTATGGCTACACCTTC. The encoded protein is CASNKGSNTFSYGYTF. Based on the CDR3 plus reference TRBV19 and TRBJ1-2, the full variable domain is DGGITQSPKYLFRKEGQNVTLSCEQNLNHDAMYWYRQDPGQGLRLIYYSQIVNDFQKGDIAEGYSVSREKKESFPLTVTSAQKNPTAFYLCASNKGSNTFSYGYTFGSGTRLTVV.

This clone was seen a few times. The V and J genes are TRBV5-6 and TRBJ2-3, with D possibly matching TRBD2 (6 bases). Trimming shortened V by 0 bases and J by 0 bases, and 11 bases separated the two germline ends. The CDR3 is 16 amino acids. CDR1 is SGHDT, CDR2 YYEEEE, per germline. The CDR3 DNA is TGTGCCAGCAGCTTGGGGGCTAGCGTTAGCACAGATACGCAGTATTTT. Translating it yields CASSLGASVSTDTQYF.